This TCR beta chain was profiled in a study of blood T cells in healthy people across ages. Study information: Template switching captured about one barcoded beta molecule per two T cells. Findings of the study overall: Significant beta diversity loss was already apparent by age approximately 38, declining roughly linearly. Compared with aged donors, long-lived donors showed fewer expanded clones, suggesting selection.

The study drew donors from healthy Caucasian individuals in Russia aged roughly 6 to 100. A sample-barcoded 5' primer and a J-beta primer mix were used in a second PCR of roughly 7 to 12 cycles. TCRdb reanalysed the 5' RACE reads using MiXCR and keeps one entry per CDR3 protein. The profile covers around 710,000 distinct CDR3 sequences, with around 40% appearing a single time and 20% to 25% taken by the ten largest. The V and J ends lost 5 bases and 5 bases respectively, with 10 bases between them. CDR3 size: 13 residues. Germline-derived CDR1 and CDR2 are SEHNR and FQNEAQ (reference sequence). With regard to this clonotype: As yet, its antigen is unknown.

This TCR was recovered from a woman aged 55-69 years in good health. The chain uses TRBV7-9 and TRBJ2-1, with D hard to call. Input material: blood. The CDR3 sequence: CASSVVRNNEQFF. Written as DNA, the CDR3 is TGTGCCAGCAGCGTAGTTCGAAACAATGAGCAGTTCTTC.